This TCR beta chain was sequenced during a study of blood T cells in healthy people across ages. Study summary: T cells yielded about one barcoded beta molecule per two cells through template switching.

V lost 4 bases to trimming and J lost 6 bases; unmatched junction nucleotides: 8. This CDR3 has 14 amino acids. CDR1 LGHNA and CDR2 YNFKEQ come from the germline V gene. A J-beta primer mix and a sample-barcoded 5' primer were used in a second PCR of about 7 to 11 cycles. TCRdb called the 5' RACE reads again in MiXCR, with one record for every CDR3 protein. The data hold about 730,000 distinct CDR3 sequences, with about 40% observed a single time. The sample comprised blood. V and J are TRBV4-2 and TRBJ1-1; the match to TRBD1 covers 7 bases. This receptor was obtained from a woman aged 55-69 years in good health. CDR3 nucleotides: TGTGCCAGCAGCCCGGCAGGGGGTATCTCTGAAGCTTTCTTT. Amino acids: CASSPAGGISEAFF.